This T cell receptor beta chain was recovered during a study of control samples from healthy donors and cancer patients. The germline V gene has CDR1 SGHVS and CDR2 FQNEAQ. The CDR3 extends over 12 amino acids. The V and J ends lost 5 bases and 7 bases respectively, with 11 bases between them. Sequencing used immunoSEQ multiplex PCR; TCRdb keeps in-frame clones, though not all of them. The table has 150,000 to 170,000 clones, roughly 94% seen once. The origin of this receptor is a man aged 35-49 years in good health. The chain employs TRBV7-8 and TRBJ1-2, with D unclear. What was sequenced was blood. The CDR3 protein is CASSREGSGYTF. CDR3 in DNA: TGTGCCAGCAGCAGAGAGGGTAGTGGCTACACCTTC.